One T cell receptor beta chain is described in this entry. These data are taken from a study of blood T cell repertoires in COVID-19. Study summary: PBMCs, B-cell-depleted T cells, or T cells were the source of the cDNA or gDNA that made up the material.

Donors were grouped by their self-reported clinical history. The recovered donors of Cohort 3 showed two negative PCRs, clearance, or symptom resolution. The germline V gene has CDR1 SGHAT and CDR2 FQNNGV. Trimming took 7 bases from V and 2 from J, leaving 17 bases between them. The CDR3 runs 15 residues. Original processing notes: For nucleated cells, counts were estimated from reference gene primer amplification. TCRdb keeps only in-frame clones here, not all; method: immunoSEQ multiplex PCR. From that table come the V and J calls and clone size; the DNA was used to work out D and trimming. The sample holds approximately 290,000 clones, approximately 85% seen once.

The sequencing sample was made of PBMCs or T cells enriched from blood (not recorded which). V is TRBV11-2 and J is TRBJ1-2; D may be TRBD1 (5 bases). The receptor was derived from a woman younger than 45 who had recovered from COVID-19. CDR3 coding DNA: TGTGCCAGCACCCAGCCCGGGGGGTGGAACTATGGCTACACCTTC. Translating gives CASTQPGGWNYGYTF.